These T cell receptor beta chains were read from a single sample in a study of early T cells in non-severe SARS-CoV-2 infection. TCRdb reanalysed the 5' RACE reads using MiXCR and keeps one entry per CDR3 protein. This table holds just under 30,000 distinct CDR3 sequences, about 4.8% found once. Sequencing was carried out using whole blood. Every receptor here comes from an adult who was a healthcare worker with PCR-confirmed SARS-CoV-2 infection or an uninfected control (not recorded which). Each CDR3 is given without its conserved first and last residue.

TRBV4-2,ASSLDSYGYT
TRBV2,ASSGQFNTEAF
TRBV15,ATSRDSHNYGYT
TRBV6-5,ASSRDRSHNQPQH
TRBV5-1,ASSLGTSGTDTQY
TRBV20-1,SARELAGGLYEQY
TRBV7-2,ASSAKDRGQEPTGANVLT
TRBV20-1,SASKGGRVTYEQY
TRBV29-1,SVHGSGTGALPGYGYT
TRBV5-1,ATTIRERTDTQY
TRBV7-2,ASSFDLADTQY
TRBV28,ASSCRDRAQETQY
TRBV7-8,ASSLGPGELF
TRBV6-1,ASSEVAGALGGTEAF
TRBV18,ASSPRTGGTEAF
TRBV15,ATSSGGFNTEAF
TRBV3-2,ASSPWRRRDSPLH
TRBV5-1,ASTAGNYGYT
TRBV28,ASRGDTNYEQY
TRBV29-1,SVDSTNYGYT
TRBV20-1,SASDPRTNTEAF
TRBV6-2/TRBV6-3,ASGDQKDTQY
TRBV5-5,ASSWSTGQGVEAF
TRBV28,ASSAPGSGNTIY
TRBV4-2,ASSQERLALNEQF
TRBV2,ASSGWREVQGTDTQY
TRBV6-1,ASSEEAGGYNEQF
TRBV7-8,ASSLSISQDLFRY
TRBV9,ASSVVALAGFSEQH
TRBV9,ASSVVPGGRSANTGELF
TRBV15,ATSRDQGNGANVLT
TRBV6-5,ASSYFGVDRNTGELF
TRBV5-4,ASSLEGLTEAF
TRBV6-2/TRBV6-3,ASSYPLKRSSYEQY
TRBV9,ASSVSQGNGYT
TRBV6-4,ASSDSGTGYNEQF
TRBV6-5,ASSPSRGLKYSPLH
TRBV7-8,ASRRDRATEAF
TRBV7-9,ASSPKGENTEAF
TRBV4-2,ASSQWDRPQETQY
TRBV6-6,ASRDDRDNSPLH
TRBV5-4,ASSGGLSGETQY
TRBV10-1,ASSSGVGETQY
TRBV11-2,ASRPNPPNNEQF
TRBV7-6,ASSLDGRPSSYETQY